The 6 T cell receptor beta chains given below trace back to one sample, sequenced in a study of blood T cell repertoires in COVID-19. TCRdb's copy holds only in-frame clones and misses some; the assay was immunoSEQ multiplex PCR. This table holds 250,000 to 350,000 clones, 70% to 90% found once. Source material: peripheral blood. These receptors all come from a woman in her forties or fifties with COVID-19, enrolled during active disease.

The V and J genes are TRBV6-1 and TRBJ2-7; no firm D call. The V gene lost 2 bases and the J gene lost 3 bases, with 14 bases spanning the gap. CDR1 and CDR2 from the germline V gene are MNHNS and SASEGT. CDR3 size: 15 residues. The CDR3 region is CASSENGYSNYEQYF. The CDR3 coding sequence is TGTGCCAGCAGTGAAAACGGGTACTCCAACTACGAGCAGTACTTC.

This clone was seen once. The genes are TRBV5-1 and TRBJ1-1; TRBD1 matches 10 bases. The V gene end was trimmed by 4 bases and the J gene end by 10 bases; junction bases not matched to a gene: 10. The CDR3 covers 14 residues. From germline, CDR1 is SGHRS and CDR2 YFSETQ. CDR3 nucleotides: TGCGCCAGCAGCCCCGGACAGGGGGGCCATGGAGCTTTCTTT. Encoded protein: CASSPGQGGHGAFF.

The V and J genes are TRBV25-1 and TRBJ1-1; 8 nucleotides agree with TRBD1. The V gene end was trimmed by 6 bases and the J gene end by 8 bases; junction bases not matched to a gene: 8. The V gene's germline CDR1 is MGHDK and CDR2 SYGVNS. The CDR3 spans 13 residues. The CDR3 DNA reads as TGTGCCAGCAGGCAGGGCAGGGGGCGCGAAGCTTTCTTT. Translating gives CASRQGRGREAFF.

J is TRBJ2-5 and V is TRBV3-1 (or the pseudogene TRBV3-2), with 9 bases matching TRBD2. The CDR3 runs 15 residues. With V trimmed by 3 bases and J by 2 bases, 4 bases remained unmatched. The V gene's germline CDR1 is LGHDT and CDR2 YNNKEL (reference sequence). The CDR3 here is CASSQASGVQETQYF. CDR3 DNA sequence: TGTGCCAGCAGCCAGGCTAGCGGGGTACAAGAGACCCAGTACTTC.

This sequence joins TRBV5-6 and TRBJ2-5; the match to TRBD1 covers 7 bases. V shed 4 bases and J 2 bases; nucleotides not matched to a gene: 11. Germline V CDR1 and CDR2: SGHDT, YYEEEE. The CDR3 extends over 16 amino acids. DNA for the CDR3: TGTGCCAGCAGCACCACGGCCAGGGGGATTCAAGAGACCCAGTACTTC. The encoded protein is CASSTTARGIQETQYF.

The chain uses TRBV30 and TRBJ1-5; 7 nucleotides align to TRBD1. J gave up 5 bases and V 4 bases, and 5 bases lay outside the gene matches. Germline V CDR1 and CDR2: GTSNPN, SVGIG (reference sequence). The CDR3 contains 13 residues. DNA of the CDR3: TGTGCCTGGACCATCAGGGGGGATCAGCCCCAGCATTTT. Protein sequence: CAWTIRGDQPQHF.